These 10 T cell receptor beta chains came from one sample sequenced in a study of blood T cells in healthy people across ages (dated by TCRdb to the mid-2010s). The method behind the library was 5' RACE. TCRdb names Illumina HiSeq 2500 as the instrument used. A second roughly 7 to 11 cycle PCR used a sample-barcoded 5' primer and a J-beta primer mix. The public sequencing data were trimmed at Q25 with fastp and processed into clonotypes with MiXCR by TCRdb, which kept only in-frame beta chains. For every CDR3 protein sequence, its rows merge into one entry that carries the most common genes and DNA. The sample table holds just under 900,000 distinct CDR3 sequences, of which less than 35% were seen once. The top ten clonotypes cover around 16% of the sample. Sequencing was done on a sample of blood. The receptor source for this set is a woman at least 80 years old in good health.

In this sample, this clonotype turned up many times. The J gene is TRBJ2-7, the V gene TRBV28; D may be TRBD2 (6 bases). The V end lost 7 bases, the J end lost 4 bases, and 17 bases lay between the germline ends. CDR3 length: 14 residues. CDR1 and CDR2 from the germline V gene are MDHEN and SYDVKM. The CDR3 reads CASTLLVGGYEQYF. CDR3 DNA sequence: TGTGCCAGCACCCTTCTAGTCGGGGGTTACGAGCAGTACTTC.

This clonotype was picked up a small number of times. This CDR3 is CSAGRLNTEAFF. The CDR3 DNA reads TGCAGCGCTGGACGGTTGAACACTGAAGCTTTCTTT. The V gene is TRBV29-1, the J gene TRBJ1-1; D gene uncertain. Germline CDR1 is SQVTM and CDR2 is ANQGSEA. The length of the CDR3 is 12 residues. Trimming pared 7 bases from V and 0 bases from J, leaving 9 bases between.

This clonotype appeared a few times. Since a much larger clone is just one base distant, this may be a read error. The chain is built from TRBV7-2 and TRBJ2-1; 8 bases match TRBD2. The J call may be wrong; the DNA end is better matched by TRBJ2-7. CDR1 SGHTA and CDR2 FQGNSA come from the germline V gene. The CDR3 has 17 amino acids. In DNA form, the CDR3 reads TGTGCCAGCAGCTTGCCCCCGGGAGGGGAGAACTACAATGAGCAGTACTTC. Translated, it gives CASSLPPGGENYNEQYF.

This chain joins TRBV4-2 and TRBJ2-2, with no clear D. CDR1 is LGHNA, CDR2 YNFKEQ, per germline. The CDR3 extends over 15 amino acids. Trimming pared 1 base from V and 5 bases from J, leaving 11 bases between. The CDR3 spells CASSQVGLETGELFF. CDR3 in DNA: TGTGCCAGCAGCCAAGTCGGGTTGGAGACCGGGGAGCTGTTTTTT.

This clonotype has ten or more counts. This sequence joins TRBV7-9 and TRBJ2-7, with D possibly being TRBD1 or TRBD2 (6 bases each). Germline V gene lookup returns CDR1 SEHNR and CDR2 FQNEAQ (reference sequence). The CDR3 is made up of 16 amino acids. V shed 0 bases and J shed 6 bases, with 18 bases lying between them. CDR3 sequence: CASSLAGGGSSAEQYF. In nucleotides, the CDR3 is TGTGCCAGCAGCTTAGCGGGGGGCGGCTCATCGGCCGAGCAGTACTTC. The variable domain in full, with the rest retrieved from reference TRBV7-9 and TRBJ2-7, is DTGVSQNPRHKITKRGQNVTFRCDPISEHNRLYWYRQTLGQGPEFLTYFQNEAQLEKSRLLSDRFSAERPKGSFSTLEIQRTEQGDSAMYLCASSLAGGGSSAEQYFGPGTRLTVT.

The table lists this clonotype with many counts. J is TRBJ1-1 and V is TRBV5-1, with D unresolved. The CDR3 totals 11 residues. Germline assignment: CDR1 SGHRS and CDR2 YFSETQ. V was clipped by 6 bases and J by 4 bases, with 7 bases between them. The CDR3 region has the DNA TGCGCCAGCACCCTGGGCACTGAAGCTTTCTTT. Amino acids: CASTLGTEAFF. Full variable domain (missing parts from reference TRBV5-1 and TRBJ1-1): KAGVTQTPRYLIKTRGQQVTLSCSPISGHRSVSWYQQTPGQGLQFLFEYFSETQRNKGNFPGRFSGRQFSNSRSEMNVSTLELGDSALYLCASTLGTEAFFGQGTRLTVV.

This clonotype showed up many times. Written as DNA, the CDR3 is TGTGCCAGCAGCCTGACTAGGGGGGCCAAAAACATTCAGTACTTC. It is translated as CASSLTRGAKNIQYF. The J gene is TRBJ2-4, the V gene TRBV6-2 or TRBV6-3, with D possibly being TRBD1 or TRBD2 (6 bases each). Germline V gene data show CDR1 as MNHEY and CDR2 as SVGEGT. CDR3 length equals 15 residues. V lost 6 bases to trimming and J lost 1 base, with 13 bases between them.

With respect to this clonotype: Relative to the germline gene, one junction end is altered; a read error may explain this. The rearrangement links TRBV7-2 to TRBJ2-3, with D possibly matching TRBD1 (5 bases). From germline, CDR1 is SGHTA and CDR2 FQGNSA. CDR3 length: 13 residues. The CDR3 DNA is TGTGCCAGCAGCCAGGGAATGGTAGATACACAGTATTTT. Encoded protein: CASSQGMVDTQYF. Complete variable domain (other parts from reference TRBV7-2 and TRBJ2-3): GAGVSQSPSNKVTEKGKDVELRCDPISGHTALYWYRQSLGQGLEFLIYFQGNSAPDKSGLPSDRFSAERTGGSVSTLTIQRTQQEDSAVYLCASSQGMVDTQYFGPGTRLTVL.

The chain combines TRBV3-1 with TRBJ2-3; tentatively, D is TRBD2 (7 bases). The V end was cut by 4 bases, the J end by 6 bases, with 14 bases between. The CDR3 extends over 14 amino acids. From germline, CDR1 is LGHDT and CDR2 YNNKEL (reference sequence). CDR3 amino acids: CASSLGGRIDTQYF. CDR3 DNA sequence: TGTGCCAGCAGCCTGGGGGGGCGAATTGATACGCAGTATTTT.

This clonotype was found once. This may be a read error, as it is one base from a much larger clone. The gene calls are TRBV6-2 or TRBV6-3 and TRBJ2-7; weak D call: TRBD2 (7 bases). This CDR3 is 17 amino acids long. The V end was cut by 7 bases, the J end by 7 bases, with 29 bases between. The germline V gene has CDR1 MNHEY and CDR2 SVGEGT. The CDR3 DNA sequence: TGTGCCAGCACCCCACTGAAGGGGGGGCCTGAGGCCAATGAGCAGTACTTC. Its protein product is CASTPLKGGPEANEQYF.